The sequence of this TCR beta chain was determined in a study of blood T cell repertoires in COVID-19. Across the whole study: The study drew acute and convalescent COVID-19 samples from the United States, Italy and Spain. T cells, B-cell-depleted T cells, or PBMCs provided the cDNA or gDNA that served as material.

As originally analysed: The authors estimated nucleated cell counts from reference gene primer amplification. Profiling relied on immunoSEQ multiplex PCR, and the TCRdb table lists in-frame clones only, not all of them. V, J and clone size derive from that table, while D and trimming were established from the DNA sequence. Of around 140,000 clones listed, around 89% are singletons. Germline loops: CDR1 SGHTA, CDR2 FQGNSA. J gave up 0 bases and V 2 bases, and 6 bases lay outside the gene matches. The CDR3 loop spans 16 amino acids. The sequencing input was peripheral blood. The chain joins TRBV7-2 to TRBJ2-7; 8 bases agree with TRBD1. The clonotype was recovered from a man between 45 and 60 years old with active or convalescent COVID-19. The CDR3 sequence is CASSLKGTGSSYEQYF. DNA of the CDR3: TGTGCCAGCAGCTTAAAAGGGACAGGCAGCTCCTACGAGCAGTACTTC.